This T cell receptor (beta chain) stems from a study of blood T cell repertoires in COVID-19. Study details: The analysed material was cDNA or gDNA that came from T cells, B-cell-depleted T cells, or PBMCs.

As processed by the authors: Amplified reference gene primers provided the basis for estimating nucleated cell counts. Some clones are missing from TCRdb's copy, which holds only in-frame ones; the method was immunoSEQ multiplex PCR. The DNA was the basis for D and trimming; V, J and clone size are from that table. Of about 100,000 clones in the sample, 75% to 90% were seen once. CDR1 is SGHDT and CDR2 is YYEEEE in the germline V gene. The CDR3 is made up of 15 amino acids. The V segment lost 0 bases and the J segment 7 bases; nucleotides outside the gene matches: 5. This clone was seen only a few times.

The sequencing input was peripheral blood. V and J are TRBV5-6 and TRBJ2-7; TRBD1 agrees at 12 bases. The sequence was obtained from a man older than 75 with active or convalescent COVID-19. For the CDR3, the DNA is TGTGCCAGCAGCTTGGCCGGGACAGGGGGCAGTGAGCAGTACTTC. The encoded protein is CASSLAGTGGSEQYF.